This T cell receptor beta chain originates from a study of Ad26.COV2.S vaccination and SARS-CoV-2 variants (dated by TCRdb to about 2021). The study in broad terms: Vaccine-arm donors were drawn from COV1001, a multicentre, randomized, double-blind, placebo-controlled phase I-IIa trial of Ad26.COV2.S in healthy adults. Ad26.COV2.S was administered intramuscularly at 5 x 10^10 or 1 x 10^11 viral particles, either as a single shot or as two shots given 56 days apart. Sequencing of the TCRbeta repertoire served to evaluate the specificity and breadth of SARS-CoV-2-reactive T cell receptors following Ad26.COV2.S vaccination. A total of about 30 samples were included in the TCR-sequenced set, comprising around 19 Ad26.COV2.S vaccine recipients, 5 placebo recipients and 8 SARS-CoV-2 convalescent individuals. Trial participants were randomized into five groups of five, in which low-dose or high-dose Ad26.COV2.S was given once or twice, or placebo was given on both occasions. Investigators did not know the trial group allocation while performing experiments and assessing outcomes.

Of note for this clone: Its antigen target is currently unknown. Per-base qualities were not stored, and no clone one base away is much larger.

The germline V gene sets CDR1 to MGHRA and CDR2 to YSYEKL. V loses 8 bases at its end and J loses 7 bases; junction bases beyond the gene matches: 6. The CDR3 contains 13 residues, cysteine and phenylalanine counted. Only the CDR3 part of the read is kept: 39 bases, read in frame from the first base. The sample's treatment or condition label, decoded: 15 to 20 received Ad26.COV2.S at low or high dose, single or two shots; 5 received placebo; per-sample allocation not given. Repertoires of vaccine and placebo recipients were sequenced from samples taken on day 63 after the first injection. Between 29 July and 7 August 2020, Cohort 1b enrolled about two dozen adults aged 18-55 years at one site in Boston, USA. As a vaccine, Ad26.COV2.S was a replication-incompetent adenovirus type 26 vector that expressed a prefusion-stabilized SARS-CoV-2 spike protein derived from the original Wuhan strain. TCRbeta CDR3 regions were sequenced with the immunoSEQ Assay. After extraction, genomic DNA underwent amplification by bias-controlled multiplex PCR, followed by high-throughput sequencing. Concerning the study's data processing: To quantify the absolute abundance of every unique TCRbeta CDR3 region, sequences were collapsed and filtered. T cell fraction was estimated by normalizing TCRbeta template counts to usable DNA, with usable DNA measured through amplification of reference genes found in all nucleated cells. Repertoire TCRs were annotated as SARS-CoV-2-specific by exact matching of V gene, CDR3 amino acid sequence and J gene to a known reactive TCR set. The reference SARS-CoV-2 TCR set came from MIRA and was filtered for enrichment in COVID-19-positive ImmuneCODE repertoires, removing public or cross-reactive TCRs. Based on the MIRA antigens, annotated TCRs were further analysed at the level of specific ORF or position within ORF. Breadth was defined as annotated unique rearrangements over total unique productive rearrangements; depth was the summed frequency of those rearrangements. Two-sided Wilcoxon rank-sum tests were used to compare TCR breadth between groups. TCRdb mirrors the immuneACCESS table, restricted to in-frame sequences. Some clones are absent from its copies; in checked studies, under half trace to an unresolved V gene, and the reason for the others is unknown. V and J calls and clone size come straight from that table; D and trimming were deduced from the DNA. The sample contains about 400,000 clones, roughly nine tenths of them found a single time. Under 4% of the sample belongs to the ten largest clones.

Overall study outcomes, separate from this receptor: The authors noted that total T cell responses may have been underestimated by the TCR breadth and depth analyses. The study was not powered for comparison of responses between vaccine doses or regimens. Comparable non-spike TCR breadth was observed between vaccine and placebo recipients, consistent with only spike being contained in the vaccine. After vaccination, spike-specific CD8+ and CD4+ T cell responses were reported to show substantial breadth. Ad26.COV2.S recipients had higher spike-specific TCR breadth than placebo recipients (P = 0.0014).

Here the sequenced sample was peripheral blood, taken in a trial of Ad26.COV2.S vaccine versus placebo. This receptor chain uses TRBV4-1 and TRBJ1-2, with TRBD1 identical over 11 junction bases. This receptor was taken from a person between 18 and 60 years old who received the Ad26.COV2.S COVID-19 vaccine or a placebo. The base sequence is TGCGCCAGCGGGACAGGGACAGGGGGTGGCTACACCTTC. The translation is CASGTGTGGGYTF.